Below, 16 T cell receptor beta chains from the same sample are listed, as sequenced in a study of cytomegalovirus exposure and HLA in healthy donors. The PCR ran on 60 Vbeta and 13 Jbeta primers. Some clones are missing from TCRdb's copy, which holds only in-frame ones; the method was immunoSEQ multiplex PCR. The data show 170,000 or so clones, around 86% seen once. The specimen sequenced was PBMCs. The receptor source for this set is a man aged 50-60 years in good health and CMV-seronegative.

The rearrangement uses TRBV7-3 and TRBJ2-1; TRBD2 matches at 14 bases. The V gene end was trimmed by 5 bases and the J gene end by 3 bases; junction bases not matched to a gene: 9. Germline CDR1 reads SGHTA; CDR2 reads FQGTGA. This CDR3 comprises 18 residues. The CDR3 nucleotides read TGTGCCAGCAGCCTGACTGGGACTAGCGGGAGCCGCTACAATGAGCAGTTCTTC. Its translation: CASSLTGTSGSRYNEQFF.

This chain connects TRBV18 to TRBJ2-7; 8 bases fit TRBD2. J gave up 5 bases and V 2 bases, and 11 bases lay outside the gene matches. CDR3 length: 16 residues. Germline CDR1 is KGHSH and CDR2 is LQKENI. CDR3: CASSPGASSGNNEQYF. The CDR3 DNA reads as TGTGCCAGCTCACCAGGGGCAAGTAGCGGGAACAACGAGCAGTACTTC.

This clone was counted once. The rearrangement joins TRBV27 to TRBJ2-1; the D is unclear. This CDR3 comprises 16 residues. The V end was cut by 1 base, the J end by 9 bases, with 19 bases between. The germline CDR1 and CDR2 sequences are MNHEY and SMNVEV (reference sequence). CDR3 DNA: TGTGCCAGCAGTTTATTCAGCCCACAGCCCAATGGTGAGCAGTTCTTC. It yields the protein CASSLFSPQPNGEQFF.

V and J are TRBV4-3 and TRBJ2-1, with 9 nucleotides matching TRBD1. Trimming at V came to 4 bases and at J to 4 bases, leaving 8 bases not matched to a gene. Germline loops: CDR1 LGHNA, CDR2 YSLEER. The CDR3 is 16 residues long. CDR3: CASSRNPGTGYNEQFF. The CDR3 DNA follows: TGCGCCAGCAGCCGTAACCCTGGGACAGGGTACAATGAGCAGTTCTTC.

This clone was observed a single time. The chain carries TRBV7-2 and TRBJ2-7; 10 bases fit TRBD2. Germline V gives CDR1 SGHTA, CDR2 FQGNSA. This CDR3 is built from 16 residues. After removal of 1 base from V and 6 bases from J, the junction contained 9 bases not matched to a gene. The CDR3 loop is CASSLGAAGGQSEQYF. The CDR3 DNA reads as TGTGCCAGCAGCTTAGGGGCAGCGGGGGGGCAATCCGAGCAGTACTTC. The full variable domain, completed using reference TRBV7-2 and TRBJ2-7, is GAGVSQSPSNKVTEKGKDVELRCDPISGHTALYWYRQSLGQGLEFLIYFQGNSAPDKSGLPSDRFSAERTGGSVSTLTIQRTQQEDSAVYLCASSLGAAGGQSEQYFGPGTRLTVT.

The rearrangement uses TRBV25-1 and TRBJ2-1; 9 positions match TRBD2. The V gene end was trimmed by 2 bases and the J gene end by 4 bases; junction bases not matched to a gene: 9. Germline V lookup: CDR1 MGHDK, CDR2 SYGVNS. The CDR3 extends over 17 amino acids. CDR3 nucleotides: TGTGCCAGCAGTGAAAGCTTTGGTCTAGCGGGGTACAATGAGCAGTTCTTC. It specifies CASSESFGLAGYNEQFF.

The V and J genes are TRBV5-8 and TRBJ1-5, with 9 bases matching TRBD1. The CDR3 loop spans 17 amino acids. Looked up from germline, CDR1 is SGHTS and CDR2 is YDEGEE. V trimming: 2 bases; J trimming: 6 bases; junction bases outside the gene matches: 12. Here the CDR3 DNA reads TGTGCCAGCAGCTTATTTCTGACAGGGGGTAGGAGTCAGCCCCAGCATTTT. Residues: CASSLFLTGGRSQPQHF.

The chain employs TRBV6-4 and TRBJ2-1; 9 bases agree with TRBD2. This CDR3 has 15 amino acids. Trimming took 6 bases from V and 0 from J; bases not matched to a gene: 3. Germline CDR1 reads MRHNA; CDR2 reads SNTAGT. Here the CDR3 DNA reads TGTGCCAGCAGCAGCGGGGGGAGCTCCTACAATGAGCAGTTCTTC. Translating it yields CASSSGGSSYNEQFF.

The chain couples TRBV6-1 to TRBJ1-5, with TRBD1 as a possible D gene (6 bases). Germline CDR1 reads MNHNS; CDR2 reads SASEGT. Deletions cut 10 bases from V and 9 bases from J, with 22 bases between. The CDR3 totals 14 residues. The chain's CDR3 is CAIKKDSGLGPQHF. The CDR3 bases are TGTGCCATCAAGAAGGACAGCGGCCTAGGGCCCCAGCATTTT.

This chain links TRBV11-2 with TRBJ2-5, with 7 bases fitting TRBD2. From germline, CDR1 is SGHAT and CDR2 FQNNGV. This CDR3 region has 16 residues. With 1 base clipped from V and 2 bases from J, the junction kept 7 bases outside the gene matches. The CDR3 sequence: CASSLGRAGPQETQYF. In DNA, the CDR3 is TGTGCCAGCAGCTTAGGGAGAGCGGGACCTCAAGAGACCCAGTACTTC. Supplemented by reference TRBV11-2 and TRBJ2-5, the full variable domain reads EAGVAQSPRYKIIEKRQSVAFWCNPISGHATLYWYQQILGQGPKLLIQFQNNGVVDDSQLPKDRFSAERLKGVDSTLKIQPAKLEDSAVYLCASSLGRAGPQETQYFGPGTRLLVL.

This clone was observed a single time. J is TRBJ1-4 and V is TRBV4-1; D not resolved. Germline-derived CDR1 and CDR2 are MGHRA and YSYEKL. The germline V and J ends were trimmed by 3 bases and 3 bases, with 11 bases remaining between them. This CDR3 is built from 15 residues. The CDR3 loop is CASSHPGAANEKLFF. The DNA of the CDR3 is TGCGCCAGCAGCCACCCGGGTGCGGCTAATGAAAAACTGTTTTTT.

Of note for this clone: The conserved closing phenylalanine or tryptophan is absent in this CDR3, likely reflecting a read error. It is unclear where the CDR3 begins or ends on the DNA, so no DNA is shown, and the CDR3 is as TCRdb lists it. The chain joins TRBV23-1 to TRBJ1-6; TRBD1, the D gene given by the table, was not confirmed from the DNA. TRBV23-1 is given ORF status, its function remaining uncertain. Including both end residues, the CDR3 is 11 amino acids long. This CDR3 reads CASSQLAGSMG.

This clone has just a few counts. The chain uses TRBV30 and TRBJ1-4; D is undetermined. The CDR3 loop spans 14 amino acids. The germline V and J ends were trimmed by 0 bases and 7 bases, with 12 bases remaining between them. Germline-derived CDR1 and CDR2 are GTSNPN and SVGIG (reference sequence). The chain's CDR3 is CAWSVGGPGEKLFF. DNA for the CDR3: TGTGCCTGGAGTGTGGGAGGGCCGGGTGAAAAACTGTTTTTT.

V is TRBV19 and J is TRBJ1-5; TRBD1 is a possible D gene (6 bases). V shed 2 bases and J shed 3 bases, with 11 bases lying between them. Germline V gene sequence: CDR1 LNHDA, CDR2 SQIVND (reference sequence). CDR3 length equals 15 residues. The CDR3 loop reads CASSISWTDNQPQHF. The CDR3 DNA is TGTGCCAGTAGTATATCGTGGACAGACAATCAGCCCCAGCATTTT.

The chain is built from TRBV28 and TRBJ2-5; weak D call: TRBD2 (6 bases). The V end lost 2 bases, the J end lost 5 bases, and 12 bases lay between the germline ends. This CDR3 contains 14 residues. Per germline, CDR1 MDHEN and CDR2 SYDVKM. CDR3 protein: CASSLTGVRETQYF. DNA for the CDR3: TGTGCCAGCAGTTTAACGGGGGTGCGGGAGACCCAGTACTTC.

CDR3 coding DNA: TGTGCCTGGAGTGGGCTTTTAGATACGCAGTATTTT. It is translated as CAWSGLLDTQYF. The V and J genes are TRBV30 and TRBJ2-3; D ambiguous. Between the trimmed V and J ends, which lost 1 base and 5 bases, there was a span of 7 bases. This CDR3 comprises 12 residues. Germline CDR1 is GTSNPN and CDR2 is SVGIG (reference sequence). Supplemented by reference TRBV30 and TRBJ2-3, the full variable domain reads SQTIHQWPATLVQPVGSPLSLECTVEGTSNPNLYWYRQAAGRGLQLLFYSVGIGQISSEVPQNLSASRPQDRQFILSSKKLLLSDSGFYLCAWSGLLDTQYFGPGTRLTVL.